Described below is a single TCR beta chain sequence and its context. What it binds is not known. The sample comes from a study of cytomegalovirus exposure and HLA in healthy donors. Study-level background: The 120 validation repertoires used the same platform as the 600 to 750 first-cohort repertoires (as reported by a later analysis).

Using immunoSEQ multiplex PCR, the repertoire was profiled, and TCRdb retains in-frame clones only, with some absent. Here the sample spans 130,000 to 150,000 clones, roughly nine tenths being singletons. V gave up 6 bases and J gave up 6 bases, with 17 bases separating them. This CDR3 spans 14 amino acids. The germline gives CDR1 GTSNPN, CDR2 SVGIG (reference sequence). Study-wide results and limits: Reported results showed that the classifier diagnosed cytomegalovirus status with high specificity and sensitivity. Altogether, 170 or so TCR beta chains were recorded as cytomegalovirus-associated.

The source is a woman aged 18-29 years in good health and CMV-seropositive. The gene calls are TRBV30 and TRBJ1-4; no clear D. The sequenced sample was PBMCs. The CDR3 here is CACSSGGGDEKLFF. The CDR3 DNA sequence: TGTGCCTGCTCCAGTGGAGGCGGGGATGAAAAACTGTTTTTT.